These 21 T cell receptor beta chains share one sample of origin, sequenced in a study of T-cell reconstitution after alpha-beta-depleted transplantation in children. Unique molecular identifiers were used in preparing the TCRbeta library. Using its own MiXCR run on the PCR reads, TCRdb lists one record per CDR3 protein. The repertoire holds some 200,000 distinct CDR3 sequences, with 11% as singletons. The sequencing here drew on PBMCs, taken before TCRalphabeta/CD19-depleted stem cell transplant. The receptors derive from a child younger than two with acute myeloid leukemia, due to receive a stem cell transplant.

This clonotype occurred once. One base away lies a much larger clone, so this may be a sequencing read error. The chain joins TRBV7-3 to TRBJ2-2, with D unresolved. Germline CDR1 SGHTA, CDR2 FQGTGA. The CDR3 has 15 amino acids. The CDR3 bases are TGTGCCAACAGCATCGGCAGCCGAGAGACCGGGGAGCTGTTTTTT. Translated, it gives CANSIGSRETGELFF.

A remark on this clonotype: One end of the junction is discordant with germline, which a read error may explain. This chain uses TRBV20-1 with TRBJ2-2; TRBD2 aligns across 7 bases. The germline V gene has CDR1 DFQATT and CDR2 SNEGSKA (reference sequence). The CDR3 sequence is 19 residues long. The CDR3 loop is CCARDPSGHLTANTGELFF. CDR3 in DNA: TGCTGTGCTAGAGATCCTAGCGGACACCTTACTGCGAACACCGGGGAGCTGTTTTTT.

This clonotype has ten or more counts. The chain couples TRBV6-1 to TRBJ1-5; D gene uncertain. The CDR3 consists of 15 residues. Looked up from germline, CDR1 is MNHNS and CDR2 is SASEGT. V lost 6 bases to trimming and J lost 3 bases, with 15 bases between them. The CDR3 protein is CASSAYWGDNQPQHF. DNA of the CDR3: TGTGCCAGCAGCGCTTACTGGGGTGACAATCAGCCCCAGCATTTT.

In the case of this clonotype: A much larger clone lies one base from this, so it may be a read error. V and J are TRBV4-1 and TRBJ2-7, with D maybe TRBD2 (6 bases). The CDR3 is 15 residues long. V lost 0 bases and J 3 bases, leaving 12 bases between the germline ends. Germline CDR1 is MGHRA and CDR2 is YSYEKL. CDR3 sequence: CASSQERGSGYEQYF. The CDR3 coding sequence is TGCGCCAGCAGCCAAGAACGAGGTAGCGGCTACGAGCAGTACTTC.

This clonotype has at least ten counts. The gene calls are TRBV20-1 and TRBJ2-3; 9 nucleotides align to TRBD2. The CDR3 length is 16 residues. The J segment lost 0 bases and the V segment lost 1 base, leaving 5 bases of the junction unmatched. Germline lookup yields CDR1 DFQATT and CDR2 SNEGSKA (reference sequence). The CDR3 DNA sequence: TGCAGTGCTAGAGTTTTCACTAGCGGGAGCACAGATACGCAGTATTTT. Amino acid sequence: CSARVFTSGSTDTQYF.

This clonotype was counted a few times. One base away lies a much larger clone, so this may be a sequencing read error. The chain combines TRBV3-1 with TRBJ1-6; a possible D gene is TRBD1 (5 bases). The CDR3 consists of 16 residues. Germline V gene sequence: CDR1 LGHDT, CDR2 YNNKEL (reference sequence). The CDR3 reads CATSRTGQLYNSPLHF. The CDR3 DNA reads TGTGCCACCAGCCGTACAGGACAATTGTATAATTCACCCCTCCACTTT.

Regarding this clonotype: This may come from a read error, since a much larger clone is one base off. The chain recombines TRBV2 with TRBJ1-2, with TRBD1 as a possible D gene (6 bases). CDR1 and CDR2 (germline): SNHLY, FYNNEI. The CDR3 loop spans 14 amino acids. This CDR3 reads CASTQGWANYGDTF. CDR3 DNA sequence: TGTGCCAGCACTCAGGGGTGGGCTAACTATGGCGACACCTTC.

This clonotype came up many times. The chain recombines TRBV5-1 with TRBJ2-2, with D maybe TRBD2 (6 bases). The germline V gene encodes CDR1 SGHRS and CDR2 YFSETQ. The CDR3 extends over 15 amino acids. V dropped 4 bases and J dropped 4 bases, with 14 bases sitting between them. The CDR3 nucleotides are TGCGCCAGCAGCCAAGCCGGGACTTTCACCGGGGAGCTGTTTTTT. Its protein is CASSQAGTFTGELFF.

This clonotype was seen many times. The J gene is TRBJ2-7, the V gene TRBV28; 11 bases align to TRBD2. The CDR3 runs 17 residues. The germline gives CDR1 MDHEN, CDR2 SYDVKM. The V gene end was trimmed by 5 bases and the J gene end by 7 bases; junction bases not matched to a gene: 16. The CDR3 loop reads CASSPGTSGSRRREQYF. The CDR3 bases are TGTGCCAGCAGTCCCGGGACTAGCGGATCTCGGAGGCGGGAGCAGTACTTC. Using reference TRBV28 and TRBJ2-7 for the parts outside the CDR3, the full variable domain is DVKVTQSSRYLVKRTGEKVFLECVQDMDHENMFWYRQDPGLGLRLIYFSYDVKMKEKGDIPEGYSVSREKKERFSLILESASTNQTSMYLCASSPGTSGSRRREQYFGPGTRLTVT.

CDR3 region: CASSSNRGIGAYEQYF. CDR3 in DNA: TGTGCCAGCAGTTCCAACAGGGGCATCGGGGCCTACGAGCAGTACTTC. The chain couples TRBV6-5 to TRBJ2-7, with 7 bases lining up with TRBD1. The ends lost 4 bases at V and 2 bases at J; junction bases unmatched: 11. This CDR3 has 16 amino acids. The V gene's germline CDR1 is MNHEY and CDR2 SVGAGI.

This clonotype was picked up a small number of times. The DNA for the CDR3 is TGCGCCAGCAGCTCGGACAGGTTGGGCACTGAAGCTTTCTTT. Amino acid sequence: CASSSDRLGTEAFF. The rearrangement joins TRBV5-1 to TRBJ1-1, with 7 bases identical to TRBD1. The CDR3 is made up of 14 amino acids. Trimming took 3 bases from V and 4 from J; bases not matched to a gene: 6. CDR1 and CDR2 from the germline V gene are SGHRS and YFSETQ.

This clonotype appeared many times. The chain combines TRBV5-1 with TRBJ1-2, with a possible D match to TRBD1 (5 bases). CDR3 size: 14 residues. Germline assignment: CDR1 SGHRS and CDR2 YFSETQ. V was clipped by 2 bases and J by 0 bases, with 8 bases between them. The CDR3 reads CASSFQGANYGYTF. DNA for the CDR3: TGCGCCAGCAGCTTCCAGGGAGCTAACTATGGCTACACCTTC. The complete variable domain, with remaining parts taken from reference TRBV5-1 and TRBJ1-2, reads KAGVTQTPRYLIKTRGQQVTLSCSPISGHRSVSWYQQTPGQGLQFLFEYFSETQRNKGNFPGRFSGRQFSNSRSEMNVSTLELGDSALYLCASSFQGANYGYTFGSGTRLTVV.

This clonotype was observed at least ten times. The gene calls are TRBV5-1 and TRBJ1-1; no definite D call. Trimming removed 2 bases at V and 1 base at J, with 15 bases between. Per germline, CDR1 SGHRS and CDR2 YFSETQ. CDR3 length: 16 amino acids. The CDR3 region is CASSLGSTMRNTEAFF. DNA for the CDR3: TGCGCCAGCAGCTTAGGTTCTACGATGAGGAACACTGAAGCTTTCTTT.

This clonotype was seen ten or more times. V is TRBV20-1 and J is TRBJ1-6; the D gene is possibly TRBD1 (6 bases). This CDR3 comprises 15 residues. The V end lost 4 bases, the J end lost 7 bases, and 17 bases lay between the germline ends. From germline, CDR1 is DFQATT and CDR2 SNEGSKA (reference sequence). The CDR3 DNA reads TGCAGTGCTAACACTCAGGGGCCGGGGAATTCACCCCTCCACTTT. It translates to CSANTQGPGNSPLHF.

This clonotype was counted ten times or more. This chain uses TRBV5-1 with TRBJ2-7; D ambiguous. The V gene lost 3 bases and the J gene lost 3 bases, with 7 bases spanning the gap. The CDR3 length is 12 residues. Germline V gene sequence: CDR1 SGHRS, CDR2 YFSETQ. CDR3 region: CASSSSYYEQYF. The CDR3, as DNA: TGCGCCAGCAGCTCCTCCTACTACGAGCAGTACTTC.

This clonotype was observed a single time. The chain has TRBV12-3 or TRBV12-4 and TRBJ2-1; 7 positions agree with TRBD1. After removal of 3 bases from V and 1 base from J, the junction contained 9 bases not matched to a gene. The CDR3 runs 17 residues. The CDR3 sequence: CASSLETGPTSYNEQFF. In DNA, the CDR3 is TGTGCCAGCAGTTTGGAGACAGGGCCTACATCCTACAATGAGCAGTTCTTC.

This clonotype has a count of ten or more. The rearrangement uses TRBV20-1 and TRBJ1-5; a possible D gene is TRBD1 (6 bases). This CDR3 region has 13 residues. V was clipped by 5 bases and J by 7 bases, with 15 bases between them. Per the germline V gene, CDR1 is DFQATT and CDR2 is SNEGSKA (reference sequence). The CDR3 bases are TGCAGTGCTTCAGACGGACAGACCCAGCCCCAGCATTTT. Translation gives CSASDGQTQPQHF.

This clonotype was seen more than once but under ten times. The genes are TRBV19 and TRBJ1-3, with D hard to call. Deletions cut 10 bases from V and 0 bases from J, with 13 bases between. Germline lookup yields CDR1 LNHDA and CDR2 SQIVND (reference sequence). This CDR3 has 14 residues. The CDR3 DNA reads TGTGCCACTGGGCCGAGTCCCTCTGGAAACACCATATATTTT. Its translation: CATGPSPSGNTIYF.

In its sample, this clonotype was seen many times. V and J are TRBV5-1 and TRBJ2-7; 8 bases are a match to TRBD2. Per germline, CDR1 SGHRS and CDR2 YFSETQ. V was pared by 4 bases and J by 3 bases, with 3 bases of the junction left unmatched. This CDR3 has 13 amino acids. The CDR3 region is CASSTGTSYEQYF. The CDR3 DNA reads as TGCGCCAGCAGCACCGGGACTAGCTACGAGCAGTACTTC. The complete variable domain, with remaining parts taken from reference TRBV5-1 and TRBJ2-7, reads KAGVTQTPRYLIKTRGQQVTLSCSPISGHRSVSWYQQTPGQGLQFLFEYFSETQRNKGNFPGRFSGRQFSNSRSEMNVSTLELGDSALYLCASSTGTSYEQYFGPGTRLTVT.

At least ten counts were recorded for this clonotype. CDR3 DNA: TGTGCCAGCAGCCGGGAGGGGGCTGGCTACACCTTC. Its translation is CASSREGAGYTF. The gene calls are TRBV3-1 and TRBJ1-2; 7 bases are shared with TRBD1. The CDR3 length is 12 residues. The ends lost 4 bases at V and 7 bases at J; junction bases unmatched: 3. Germline loops: CDR1 LGHDT, CDR2 YNNKEL (reference sequence).

This clonotype was observed at least ten times. The gene calls are TRBV3-1 and TRBJ2-3, with D unresolved. The ends were cut back, 0 bases at V and 0 bases at J, with 13 bases in the middle. The V gene's germline CDR1 is LGHDT and CDR2 YNNKEL (reference sequence). CDR3 length equals 17 residues. For the CDR3, the DNA is TGTGCCAGCAGCCAAGAGAGACTTCGGAAGAGCACAGATACGCAGTATTTT. It encodes CASSQERLRKSTDTQYF.